This T cell receptor beta chain was sequenced in a study of CD8+ T cells in alopecia areata. Study details: Female C3H/HeJ mice aged roughly 6-11 weeks received skin from spontaneously alopecic C3H/HeJ graft donors aged about 6-13 months. Points from the study as a whole: Sequences from scalp samples also cover resident alphabeta T cells of normal skin. Lesional scalp exceeded normal scalp in clonality, especially in alopecia totalis/universalis.

In each case, RNA was isolated and then reverse transcribed into cDNA as the sequencing template. Sequencing was performed with immunoSEQ multiplex PCR; in TCRdb, only in-frame clones are kept and a portion is missing. The profile covers 200,000 to 300,000 clones, none occurring a single time. A note on this clone: Its antigen is still unknown. The gene names given are mouse names. The sequence runs out 4 residues before the end of the CDR3; the remainder is reconstructed from the germline J gene.

Cells pooled from cutaneous lymph nodes were sorted on CD4, CD8alpha, NKG2D, NKG2ACE and other markers. Germline V gives CDR1 NNHNN, CDR2 SYGAGS (reference sequence). The ends were cut back, 4 bases at V and 3 bases at J, with 14 bases in the middle. The CDR3 spans 15 residues. What was sequenced was CD4+ T cells sorted from a lymph node. The V and J genes are TRBV13-2 and TRBJ2-1, with D perhaps TRBD1 (6 bases). The receptor was isolated from a C3H/HeJ mouse with alopecia areata. MHC haplotype of the mouse line: H2-k. The CDR3 bases that were read are TGTGCCAGCGGTAGCTTGGTAGGGGGCTATGCT. Protein product: CASGSLVGGYA. The whole CDR3 protein reads CASGSLVGGYAEQFF.